The 24 T cell receptor beta chains below come from one sample, sequenced in a study of shared clonotypes between healthy human individuals. Method: immunoSEQ multiplex PCR; TCRdb's copy keeps in-frame clones and lacks some. The sample lists about 2.3 million clones, approximately 95% occurring once. The source material was naive CD4+ T cells from PBMCs. The subset was: CD45RA+ positively selected. The receptor set was obtained from a man between 18 and 35 years old in good health. Some clones in this sample may be carry-over from other donors' samples.

The V call is TRBV6-6, the J call TRBJ2-1; D ambiguous. Germline CDR1 MNHNY, CDR2 SVGAGI (reference sequence). The CDR3 spans 16 residues. The V end lost 2 bases, the J end lost 3 bases, and 14 bases lay between the germline ends. In nucleotides, the CDR3 is TGTGCCAGCAGTTACGATAGGGCCTCCCGCTACAATGAGCAGTTCTTC. Translated, it gives CASSYDRASRYNEQFF.

V gene TRBV6-5 combines with J gene TRBJ1-5, with 11 bases that match TRBD1. This CDR3 has 15 amino acids. Trimming removed 8 bases from V and 7 bases from J; junction bases left unmatched: 10. Per germline, CDR1 MNHEY and CDR2 SVGAGI. CDR3 nucleotide sequence: TGTGCCAGCGGAAGGACAGGGGGCGTCAACCAGCCCCAGCATTTT. This codes for CASGRTGGVNQPQHF.

CDR3 nucleotides: TGCGCCAGCAGTGAAGGGGGACACGCGCCGGGCGAGCAGTACTTC. Amino acid sequence: CASSEGGHAPGEQYF. The chain couples TRBV10-1 to TRBJ2-7; tentatively, D is TRBD1 (6 bases). The CDR3 totals 15 residues. V lost 3 bases to trimming and J lost 6 bases, with 18 bases between them. Per the germline V gene, CDR1 is WNHNN and CDR2 is SYGVQD (reference sequence).

The chain employs TRBV11-2 and TRBJ2-1; a possible D gene is TRBD1 (5 bases). V was trimmed by 1 base and J by 7 bases, leaving 14 bases between them. The CDR3 covers 15 residues. Germline CDR1 reads SGHAT; CDR2 reads FQNNGV. CDR3 sequence reads: CASSLVGVGANEQFF. DNA of the CDR3: TGTGCCAGCAGCTTAGTTGGAGTAGGGGCTAATGAGCAGTTCTTC.

The V call is TRBV14, the J call TRBJ2-7; no firm D call. Between the trimmed V and J ends, which lost 0 bases and 3 bases, there was a span of 6 bases. Germline V gives CDR1 SGHDN, CDR2 FVKESK. This CDR3 is 13 amino acids long. The CDR3, as DNA: TGTGCCAGCAGCCAAGAACGGAACTACGAGCAGTACTTC. Amino acids: CASSQERNYEQYF. Combining the CDR3 with reference TRBV14 and TRBJ2-7 gives the whole variable domain EAGVTQFPSHSVIEKGQTVTLRCDPISGHDNLYWYRRVMGKEIKFLLHFVKESKQDESGMPNNRFLAERTGGTYSTLKVQPAELEDSGVYFCASSQERNYEQYFGPGTRLTVT.

This chain connects TRBV10-2 to TRBJ1-2, with TRBD1 matching 9 bases. This CDR3 is 19 amino acids long. V shed 2 bases and J 2 bases; nucleotides not matched to a gene: 15. In germline, CDR1 is WSHSY, CDR2 SAAADI. The CDR3 reads CASSEREQGARRKNYGYTF. For the CDR3, the DNA is TGCGCCAGCAGTGAGCGGGAACAGGGGGCGCGGCGGAAAAACTATGGCTACACCTTC.

This chain links TRBV11-2 with TRBJ2-7, with 7 nucleotides matching TRBD2. This CDR3 region has 14 residues. The junction had 9 bases not matched to a gene; V was cut back by 10 bases and J by 0 bases. CDR1 and CDR2 (germline): SGHAT, FQNNGV. CDR3 in DNA: TGTGCCACCCAGGGAGGGACTGACTCCTACGAGCAGTACTTC. Its translation: CATQGGTDSYEQYF.

The chain combines TRBV7-2 with TRBJ2-2, with TRBD1 matching over 7 bases. J lost 4 bases, V lost 1 base, and 3 bases had no gene match. The CDR3 is made up of 15 amino acids. Germline V gene lookup returns CDR1 SGHTA and CDR2 FQGNSA. The CDR3 DNA is TGTGCCAGCAGCTTAGAGGGGGCGGGCACCGGGGAGCTGTTTTTT. As protein: CASSLEGAGTGELFF.

This clone was picked up one time. The chain joins TRBV7-9 to TRBJ2-7; 8 nucleotides match TRBD2. V trimming: 5 bases; J trimming: 7 bases; junction bases outside the gene matches: 13. This CDR3 contains 15 residues. CDR1 and CDR2 (germline): SEHNR, FQNEAQ (reference sequence). CDR3 nucleotides: TGTGCCAGCAGCCCCCCCGGACGGGAGGGGTTGGAGCAGTACTTC. Its translation is CASSPPGREGLEQYF.

This sequence joins TRBV6-5 and TRBJ2-1; D remains ambiguous. Germline V gene data show CDR1 as MNHEY and CDR2 as SVGAGI. The CDR3 sequence is 11 residues long. Trimming pared 5 bases from V and 11 bases from J, leaving 10 bases between. In DNA form, the CDR3 reads TGTGCCAGCAGTACTGGACCGAAGCAGTTCTTC. Translation: CASSTGPKQFF.

This clone occurred a few times. This rearrangement joins TRBV7-9 to TRBJ1-5; maybe TRBD1 (5 bases). Germline V gene lookup returns CDR1 SEHNR and CDR2 FQNEAQ (reference sequence). This CDR3 is 15 amino acids long. V lost 0 bases and J lost 2, with 8 bases in between. The CDR3 DNA follows: TGTGCCAGCAGCTTAGCGGAGGGACGCAATCAGCCCCAGCATTTT. It is translated as CASSLAEGRNQPQHF.

The chain recombines TRBV7-8 with TRBJ2-2; 11 positions match TRBD2. This CDR3 is built from 16 residues. The V and J ends lost 5 bases and 4 bases, in that order; junction bases with no gene match: 6. Germline lookup yields CDR1 SGHVS and CDR2 FQNEAQ. The CDR3 protein is CASSLVAGGITGELFF. In DNA, the CDR3 is TGTGCCAGCAGCCTTGTAGCGGGAGGGATCACCGGGGAGCTGTTTTTT.

J is TRBJ2-5 and V is TRBV7-9; 8 bases fit TRBD1. The CDR3 length is 13 residues. Germline loops: CDR1 SEHNR, CDR2 FQNEAQ (reference sequence). Trimming at V came to 8 bases and at J to 4 bases, leaving 6 bases not matched to a gene. The CDR3 protein is CASGQGARETQYF. Written as DNA, the CDR3 is TGTGCCAGCGGGCAGGGGGCCCGAGAGACCCAGTACTTC.

Only one count was recorded for this clone. The V gene is TRBV4-1, the J gene TRBJ1-5; possible D gene TRBD1, 5 bases. Trimming left V 1 base short and J 3 bases short, with 10 bases between. Germline loops: CDR1 MGHRA, CDR2 YSYEKL. CDR3 length equals 15 residues. CDR3 amino acids: CASSQVFRVNQPQHF. CDR3 coding DNA: TGCGCCAGCAGCCAAGTTTTCAGGGTCAATCAGCCCCAGCATTTT.

Turning to this clone: In the same sample, other DNA sequences code for this CDR3. This chain uses TRBV18 with TRBJ2-7, with D possibly matching TRBD2 (6 bases). The V gene lost 3 bases and the J gene lost 2 bases, with 11 bases spanning the gap. This CDR3 region has 14 residues. Per the germline V gene, CDR1 is KGHSH and CDR2 is LQKENI. Here the CDR3 reads CASSPLGGPYEQYF. The CDR3, as DNA: TGTGCCAGCTCACCCCTGGGGGGTCCCTACGAGCAGTACTTC.

CDR3 DNA sequence: TGTGCCAGCAGAACTCGAAATGCTCACGTTACCTTC. Protein product: CASRTRNAHVTF. The V and J genes are TRBV6-1 and TRBJ1-2; D is unresolved. Trimming removed 6 bases from V and 14 bases from J, with 19 bases in between. In germline, CDR1 is MNHNS, CDR2 SASEGT. The CDR3 consists of 12 residues.

The chain links TRBV5-6 to TRBJ1-1; no firm D call. CDR3 length: 12 amino acids. Germline CDR1 reads SGHDT; CDR2 reads YYEEEE. The germline V and J ends were trimmed by 5 bases and 1 base, with 6 bases remaining between them. The CDR3 protein is CASRGTNTEAFF. CDR3 nucleotides: TGTGCCAGCAGGGGTACGAACACTGAAGCTTTCTTT.

The CDR3 sequence is CASSLAQGLGYTF. The DNA for the CDR3 is TGTGCCAGCAGTTTAGCCCAGGGGCTAGGCTACACCTTC. The chain recombines TRBV28 with TRBJ1-2; possible D gene TRBD1, 6 bases. V lost 2 bases and J 8 bases, leaving 12 bases between the germline ends. Germline CDR1 MDHEN, CDR2 SYDVKM. The CDR3 length is 13 residues.

V usage is TRBV28 and J usage is TRBJ1-4; D is possibly TRBD1 (5 bases). With 2 bases removed from V and 12 bases from J, the gap between germline ends came to 16 bases. CDR3 length: 14 amino acids. Germline lookup yields CDR1 MDHEN and CDR2 SYDVKM. The CDR3 here is CASSLVGAPVELFF. The CDR3, as DNA: TGTGCCAGCAGTTTAGTAGGGGCGCCTGTGGAACTGTTTTTT. The variable domain in full, with the rest retrieved from reference TRBV28 and TRBJ1-4, is DVKVTQSSRYLVKRTGEKVFLECVQDMDHENMFWYRQDPGLGLRLIYFSYDVKMKEKGDIPEGYSVSREKKERFSLILESASTNQTSMYLCASSLVGAPVELFFGSGTQLSVL.

The chain uses TRBV18 and TRBJ1-1, with D unresolved. Germline V gene sequence: CDR1 KGHSH, CDR2 LQKENI. CDR3 size: 15 residues. Trimming removed 3 bases from V and 0 bases from J, with 11 bases in between. The chain's CDR3 is CASSPTAAMNTEAFF. CDR3 coding DNA: TGTGCCAGCTCACCTACCGCGGCCATGAACACTGAAGCTTTCTTT. Looking up the rest from reference TRBV18 and TRBJ1-1 gives the full variable domain: NAGVMQNPRHLVRRRGQEARLRCSPMKGHSHVYWYRQLPEEGLKFMVYLQKENIIDESGMPKERFSAEFPKEGPSILRIQQVVRGDSAAYFCASSPTAAMNTEAFFGQGTRLTVV.

The rearrangement uses TRBV25-1 and TRBJ1-4; D perhaps matches TRBD1 (6 bases). Trimming pared 4 bases from V and 8 bases from J, leaving 17 bases between. The CDR3 length is 15 residues. Germline CDR1 MGHDK, CDR2 SYGVNS. This CDR3 is CASSVTGPTYEKLFF. CDR3 nucleotide sequence: TGTGCCAGCAGTGTAACAGGGCCTACCTACGAAAAACTGTTTTTT.

This clone was detected once. The chain carries TRBV28 and TRBJ1-2; TRBD1 agrees at 10 bases. V lost 3 bases to trimming and J lost 4 bases; unmatched junction nucleotides: 5. The CDR3 sequence is 15 residues long. Germline V gene data show CDR1 as MDHEN and CDR2 as SYDVKM. In nucleotides, the CDR3 is TGTGCCAGCAGTTTCCTGACAGGGGGCGGCTATGGCTACACCTTC. Translation gives CASSFLTGGGYGYTF.

This sequence joins TRBV10-3 and TRBJ2-3; TRBD2 might be the D (5 bases). The CDR3 is made up of 13 amino acids. Germline loops: CDR1 ENHRY, CDR2 SYGVKD. V was clipped by 8 bases and J by 0 bases, with 9 bases between them. DNA for the CDR3: TGTGCCATCGGGAGAGAGAGCACAGATACGCAGTATTTT. It codes for CAIGRESTDTQYF.

The chain employs TRBV28 and TRBJ2-1; D gene uncertain. V lost 3 bases and J 7 bases, leaving 16 bases between the germline ends. Germline V gives CDR1 MDHEN, CDR2 SYDVKM. This CDR3 contains 15 residues. The CDR3 spells CASSLRNIVMNEQFF. Here the CDR3 DNA reads TGTGCCAGCAGTTTGCGCAACATCGTTATGAATGAGCAGTTCTTC.